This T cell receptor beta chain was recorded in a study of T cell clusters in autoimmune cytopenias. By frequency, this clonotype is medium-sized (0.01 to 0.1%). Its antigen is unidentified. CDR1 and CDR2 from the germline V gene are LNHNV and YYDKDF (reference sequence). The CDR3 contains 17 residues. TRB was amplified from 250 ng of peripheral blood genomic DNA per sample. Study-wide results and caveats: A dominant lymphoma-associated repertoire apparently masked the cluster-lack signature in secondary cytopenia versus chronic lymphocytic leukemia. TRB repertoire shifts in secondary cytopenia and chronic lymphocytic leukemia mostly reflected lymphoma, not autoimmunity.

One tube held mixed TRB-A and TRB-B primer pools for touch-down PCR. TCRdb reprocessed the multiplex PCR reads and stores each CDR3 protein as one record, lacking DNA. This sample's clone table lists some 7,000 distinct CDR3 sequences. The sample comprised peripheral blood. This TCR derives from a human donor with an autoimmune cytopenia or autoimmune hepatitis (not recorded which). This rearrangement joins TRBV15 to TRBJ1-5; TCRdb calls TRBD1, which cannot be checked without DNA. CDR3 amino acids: CATSRDLGDYVNQPQHF.